This is a list of T cell receptor beta chains from one sample in a study of T cells after yellow fever vaccination. Using its own MiXCR run on the 5' RACE reads, TCRdb lists one record per CDR3 protein. The sample holds about 260,000 distinct CDR3 sequences, 10% to 15% seen once. The input for sequencing was CD4+ T cells sorted from PBMCs, taken 45 days after the yellow fever booster vaccination. The receptors shown here come from a man aged 25 to 40 who received the YFV17D yellow fever vaccine. CDR3s include the opening cysteine and the closing phenylalanine or tryptophan. The order of the fields is D gene, V gene, J gene, clone size, CDR3 DNA, CDR3 protein. A D gene is named only where the DNA matches it firmly. Clone size is not always given. Where it is, it says once, few, many or a class for expanded clones.

d_gene: -
v_gene: TRBV20-1
j_gene: TRBJ1-1
abundance: -
CDR3nt: TGCAGTGCTAGAAAGACAGCCTCTCTGACTGAAGCTTTCTTT
CDR3aa: CSARKTASLTEAFF

d_gene: -
v_gene: TRBV5-1
j_gene: TRBJ1-1
abundance: -
CDR3nt: TGCGCCAGCAGCTCCACCGGTTTAGTTTGGGAGAGGAACGCTGAAGCTTTCTTT
CDR3aa: CASSSTGLVWERNAEAFF

d_gene: -
v_gene: TRBV20-1
j_gene: TRBJ1-6
abundance: few
CDR3nt: TGCAGTGCTAGCATGTCGGGCGGGGGCCACCTGTCATCTAATTCACCCCTCCACTTT
CDR3aa: CSASMSGGGHLSSNSPLHF

d_gene: -
v_gene: TRBV3-1
j_gene: TRBJ2-6
abundance: few
CDR3nt: TGTGCCAGCAGCCAAGTCAGCCTCTCTGGGGCCAACGTCCTGACTTTC
CDR3aa: CASSQVSLSGANVLTF

d_gene: -
v_gene: TRBV5-1
j_gene: TRBJ2-6
abundance: -
CDR3nt: TGCGCCAGCAGCGCTGATGCGTCCTCTGGGGCCAACGTCCTGACTTTC
CDR3aa: CASSADASSGANVLTF

d_gene: -
v_gene: TRBV4-3
j_gene: TRBJ2-1
abundance: -
CDR3nt: TGCGCCAGCAGCCAAGACTTCTCGGAGACAAGGGAGCAGTTCTTC
CDR3aa: CASSQDFSETREQFF

d_gene: TRBD2
v_gene: TRBV7-2
j_gene: TRBJ2-3
abundance: few
CDR3nt: TGTGCCAGCAGCCTAAATAGCGGGAGGGCCAGAGATACGCAGTATTTT
CDR3aa: CASSLNSGRARDTQYF

d_gene: -
v_gene: TRBV5-6
j_gene: TRBJ2-3
abundance: few
CDR3nt: TGTGCCAGCAGCTGGGGACTTTCCACAGATACGCAGTATTTT
CDR3aa: CASSWGLSTDTQYF

d_gene: TRBD2
v_gene: TRBV2
j_gene: TRBJ2-5
abundance: -
CDR3nt: TGTGCCAGCACCGGGAGGGAACAAGAGACCCAGTACTTC
CDR3aa: CASTGREQETQYF

d_gene: TRBD1
v_gene: TRBV28
j_gene: TRBJ2-7
abundance: few
CDR3nt: TGTGCCAGCAGTATACCCGGGACAGCGTCCTACGAGCAGTACTTC
CDR3aa: CASSIPGTASYEQYF

d_gene: -
v_gene: TRBV6-6
j_gene: TRBJ2-3
abundance: -
CDR3nt: TGTGCCAGCAGCTCCGACTCACACACAGAGTATTTT
CDR3aa: CASSSDSHTEYF

d_gene: TRBD1
v_gene: TRBV12-3/TRBV12-4
j_gene: TRBJ2-1
abundance: few
CDR3nt: TGTGCCAGCAGCCCGAGACAGGGGGAAAATGAGCAGTTCTTC
CDR3aa: CASSPRQGENEQFF

d_gene: -
v_gene: TRBV9
j_gene: TRBJ2-7
abundance: few
CDR3nt: TGTGCCAGCAGCGTAAGGGAAAGTGGGGGCTACGAGCAGTACTTC
CDR3aa: CASSVRESGGYEQYF

d_gene: -
v_gene: TRBV4-3
j_gene: TRBJ2-7
abundance: few
CDR3nt: TGCGCCAGCAGCCAAGATACGGTCTACGAGCAGTACTTC
CDR3aa: CASSQDTVYEQYF

d_gene: -
v_gene: TRBV29-1
j_gene: TRBJ2-1
abundance: -
CDR3nt: TGCAGCGTTGAGCGAGGTAATGAGCAGTTCTTC
CDR3aa: CSVERGNEQFF